This TCR beta chain was recovered during a study of glioma-infiltrating T cells after dendritic cell vaccination. Time point noted: after dendritic cell vaccination, including at tumor progression/relapse. From germline, CDR1 is SGHTS and CDR2 YDEGEE. V shed 4 bases and J 2 bases; nucleotides not matched to a gene: 7. The CDR3 spans 15 residues. Measured with immunoSEQ multiplex PCR; TCRdb has only the in-frame clones, and not every one. The profile shows approximately 93,000 clones, 85% of them singletons. This specimen was blood, taken after dendritic cell vaccination. The chain carries TRBV5-8 and TRBJ1-1; 8 positions match TRBD1. The sequence came from a human donor with glioblastoma. The DNA of the CDR3 is TGTGCCAGCAGCCCCGAGGACAGGGTTAACACTGAAGCTTTCTTT. Translated: CASSPEDRVNTEAFF.